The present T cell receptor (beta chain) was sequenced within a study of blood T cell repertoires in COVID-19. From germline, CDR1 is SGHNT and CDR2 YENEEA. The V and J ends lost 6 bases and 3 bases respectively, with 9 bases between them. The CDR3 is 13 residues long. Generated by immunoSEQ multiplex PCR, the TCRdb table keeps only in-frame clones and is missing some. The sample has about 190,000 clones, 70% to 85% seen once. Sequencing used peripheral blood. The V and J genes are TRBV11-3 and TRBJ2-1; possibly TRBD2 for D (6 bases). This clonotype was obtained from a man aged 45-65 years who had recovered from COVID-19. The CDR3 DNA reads TGTGCCAGCAGTACGGACTACTACAATGAGCAGTTCTTC. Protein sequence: CASSTDYYNEQFF.